This T cell receptor beta chain was documented in a study of T-cell memory formation after mild COVID-19. The CDR3 spans 12 residues. V dropped 8 bases and J dropped 6; count of bases not matched to a gene: 6. In TCRdb, the 5' RACE reads were re-called with MiXCR into one record per CDR3 protein. The sample includes more than 110,000 distinct CDR3 sequences, 11% to 15% of them seen just once. What was sequenced was PBMCs or a T cell subset sorted from them (not recorded which). The TCR comes from an adult woman who had mild COVID-19 (a few samples of this study predate the infection). Cell type and time point are not known. The J gene is TRBJ2-7, the V gene TRBV12-3 or TRBV12-4; TRBD1 agrees at 8 bases. This CDR3 is CASGWTGTEQYF. The CDR3 coding sequence is TGTGCCAGCGGATGGACAGGGACCGAGCAGTACTTC.